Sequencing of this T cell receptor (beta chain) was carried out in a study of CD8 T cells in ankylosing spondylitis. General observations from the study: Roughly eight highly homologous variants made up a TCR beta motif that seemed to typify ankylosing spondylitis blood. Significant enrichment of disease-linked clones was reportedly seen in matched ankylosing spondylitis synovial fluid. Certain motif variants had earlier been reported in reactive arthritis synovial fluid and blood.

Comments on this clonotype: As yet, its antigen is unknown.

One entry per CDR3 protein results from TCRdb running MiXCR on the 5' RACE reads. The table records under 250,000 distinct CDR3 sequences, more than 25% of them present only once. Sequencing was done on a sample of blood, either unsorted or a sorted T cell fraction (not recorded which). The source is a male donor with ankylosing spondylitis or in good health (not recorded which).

The CDR3 spells CASSFPGTGSGANVLTF. The CDR3 DNA reads as TGTGCCAGCAGTTTTCCCGGGACCGGCTCTGGGGCCAACGTCCTGACTTTC. The rearrangement uses TRBV12-3 or TRBV12-4 and TRBJ2-6, with D perhaps matching TRBD1 or TRBD2 (5 bases each). The CDR3 loop spans 17 amino acids. The V gene lost 3 bases and the J gene lost 0 bases, with 12 bases spanning the gap.